One and the same sample provided the 9 T cell receptor beta chains below, sequenced in a study of T cell responses to AZD1222 COVID-19 vaccine. Profiling relied on immunoSEQ multiplex PCR, and the TCRdb table lists in-frame clones only, not all of them. The table has about 67,000 clones, under 90% seen once. Source: peripheral blood, taken on day 0 of AZD1222 vaccination. These receptors were obtained from an adult in good health.

The genes are TRBV2 and TRBJ1-2; D is undetermined. The V and J ends lost 2 bases and 4 bases respectively, with 5 bases between them. CDR3 size: 12 residues. Germline V gene sequence: CDR1 SNHLY, CDR2 FYNNEI. The CDR3 DNA reads as TGTGCCAGCAGTGAAAACTCCTATGGCTACACCTTC. Translating it yields CASSENSYGYTF.

This chain links TRBV7-9 with TRBJ1-1; no definite D call. This CDR3 is built from 13 residues. V was clipped by 2 bases and J by 6 bases, with 10 bases between them. CDR1 is SEHNR and CDR2 is FQNEAQ in the germline V gene (reference sequence). The CDR3 bases are TGTGCCAGCAGCTTACTTTATTCCGCTGAAGCTTTCTTT. Translating it yields CASSLLYSAEAFF. Looking up the rest from reference TRBV7-9 and TRBJ1-1 gives the full variable domain: DTGVSQNPRHKITKRGQNVTFRCDPISEHNRLYWYRQTLGQGPEFLTYFQNEAQLEKSRLLSDRFSAERPKGSFSTLEIQRTEQGDSAMYLCASSLLYSAEAFFGQGTRLTVV.

The genes are TRBV5-8 and TRBJ2-7, with D hard to call. The CDR3 is 14 amino acids. Trimming pared 0 bases from V and 6 bases from J, leaving 13 bases between. Germline CDR1 and CDR2: SGHTS and YDEGEE. CDR3: CASSLDGTLGEQYF. CDR3 sequence (DNA): TGTGCCAGCAGCTTGGACGGAACACTGGGCGAGCAGTACTTC.

The chain uses TRBV7-3 and TRBJ2-3; TRBD2 agrees at 11 bases. The CDR3 consists of 16 residues. CDR1 and CDR2 from the germline V gene are SGHTA and FQGTGA. V dropped 2 bases and J dropped 4; count of bases not matched to a gene: 5. CDR3 coding DNA: TGTGCCAGCAGCTTAGCTAGCGGGGGGTCTGCAGATACGCAGTATTTT. Encoded protein: CASSLASGGSADTQYF.

The V and J genes are TRBV7-8 and TRBJ1-5; D might be TRBD1 (6 bases). This CDR3 comprises 18 residues. V was clipped by 1 base and J by 4 bases, with 20 bases between them. Germline values: CDR1 SGHVS, CDR2 FQNEAQ. The CDR3 spells CASSLVGGGRHMNQPQHF. CDR3 nucleotides: TGTGCCAGCAGCTTAGTAGGGGGGGGACGGCATATGAATCAGCCCCAGCATTTT.

The sample holds a few counts of this clone. The chain is built from TRBV30 and TRBJ1-4; D is unresolved. Germline loops: CDR1 GTSNPN, CDR2 SVGIG (reference sequence). This CDR3 contains 13 residues. Trimming took 0 bases from V and 8 from J, leaving 10 bases between them. DNA for the CDR3: TGTGCCTGGAGTGTACTTGATGTAGAAAAACTGTTTTTT. This codes for CAWSVLDVEKLFF. The variable domain in full, completed from reference TRBV30 and TRBJ1-4, reads SQTIHQWPATLVQPVGSPLSLECTVEGTSNPNLYWYRQAAGRGLQLLFYSVGIGQISSEVPQNLSASRPQDRQFILSSKKLLLSDSGFYLCAWSVLDVEKLFFGSGTQLSVL.

This clone was observed a single time. J is TRBJ2-2 and V is TRBV24-1, with D maybe TRBD1 (5 bases). Trimming pared 3 bases from V and 8 bases from J, leaving 27 bases between. CDR3 length: 19 amino acids. Germline loops: CDR1 KGHDR, CDR2 SFDVKD. The CDR3, as DNA: TGTGCCACCAGTGATCCCGATTCCCCATCCGGCAGGGCTCGGGGGGAGCTGTTTTTT. Translation: CATSDPDSPSGRARGELFF.

V usage is TRBV6-1 and J usage is TRBJ1-2; tentatively, D is TRBD1 (6 bases). Germline V gives CDR1 MNHNS, CDR2 SASEGT. Trimming removed 6 bases at V and 2 bases at J, with 22 bases between. This CDR3 region has 17 residues. The CDR3 loop is CASSEQSAGGTNYGYTF. CDR3 DNA: TGTGCCAGCAGCGAACAAAGCGCTGGGGGCACGAACTATGGCTACACCTTC.

This clone has a single count. The J gene is TRBJ2-3, the V gene TRBV6-2 or TRBV6-3; D unresolved. The CDR3 has 14 amino acids. V was cut by 7 bases and J by 0 bases, with 11 bases left in between. Germline CDR1 and CDR2: MNHEY and SVGEGT. CDR3 sequence reads: CASIPAASTDTQYF. In DNA form, the CDR3 reads TGTGCCAGCATCCCGGCTGCCAGCACAGATACGCAGTATTTT.